A single sample gave rise to the 22 T cell receptor beta chains below, sequenced in a study of T cell changes during pregnancy in multiple sclerosis. Sequencing used immunoSEQ multiplex PCR; TCRdb keeps in-frame clones, though not all of them. The sample has over 25,000 clones, 89% seen once. The specimen was CD8+ T cells from peripheral blood mononuclear cells, collected in the second trimester of pregnancy. These receptors were taken from a female donor with multiple sclerosis, enrolled in a pregnancy study.

The chain is built from TRBV27 and TRBJ2-7, with 9 bases aligning to TRBD1. The junction had 5 bases not matched to a gene; V was cut back by 3 bases and J by 5 bases. Germline-derived CDR1 and CDR2 are MNHEY and SMNVEV (reference sequence). The CDR3 has 14 residues. CDR3 region: CASSFRQGGNEQYF. The CDR3 nucleotides are TGTGCCAGCAGTTTCAGACAGGGGGGCAACGAGCAGTACTTC.

The chain has TRBV27 and TRBJ2-5; 7 nucleotides agree with TRBD2. The germline V gene has CDR1 MNHEY and CDR2 SMNVEV (reference sequence). The CDR3 extends over 14 amino acids. V gave up 4 bases and J gave up 2 bases; unmatched junction bases: 4. The CDR3 DNA reads TGTGCCAGCAGTTCGGGGGGTCGGCAAGAGACCCAGTACTTC. Translating it yields CASSSGGRQETQYF.

The chain employs TRBV9 and TRBJ2-7; 11 bases match TRBD2. Trimming removed 4 bases from V and 2 bases from J; junction bases left unmatched: 5. Germline V lookup: CDR1 SGDLS, CDR2 YYNGEE. The CDR3 runs 15 residues. CDR3 protein: CASSPGLAGTYEQYF. The CDR3 coding sequence is TGTGCCAGCAGCCCCGGACTAGCGGGCACCTACGAGCAGTACTTC.

CDR3 nucleotides: TGTGCCAGCAGTCCAACTTACGCGTCCTACGAGCAGTACTTC. Its protein product is CASSPTYASYEQYF. The V gene is TRBV28, the J gene TRBJ2-7; D gene unclear. V was shortened by 5 bases and J by 1 base, with 12 bases between the two germline ends. Germline V gene lookup returns CDR1 MDHEN and CDR2 SYDVKM. The CDR3 contains 14 residues. Full variable domain (missing parts from reference TRBV28 and TRBJ2-7): DVKVTQSSRYLVKRTGEKVFLECVQDMDHENMFWYRQDPGLGLRLIYFSYDVKMKEKGDIPEGYSVSREKKERFSLILESASTNQTSMYLCASSPTYASYEQYFGPGTRLTVT.

This clone was recorded a few times. The chain carries TRBV28 and TRBJ1-1; tentatively, D is TRBD1 (5 bases). V dropped 8 bases and J dropped 1 base, with 11 bases sitting between them. Germline assignment: CDR1 MDHEN and CDR2 SYDVKM. The CDR3 consists of 13 residues. As DNA, the CDR3 is TGTGCCAGCGCCGTGGGGGGGAACACTGAAGCTTTCTTT. Its translation is CASAVGGNTEAFF.

The V gene is TRBV28, the J gene TRBJ2-7, with 7 nucleotides matching TRBD2. CDR1 is MDHEN, CDR2 SYDVKM, per germline. The CDR3 runs to 16 residues. The V segment lost 2 bases and the J segment 2 bases; nucleotides outside the gene matches: 9. CDR3 sequence reads: CASSLPLGRGAYEQYF. DNA of the CDR3: TGTGCCAGCAGTTTACCCCTGGGCCGGGGGGCCTACGAGCAGTACTTC.

The chain joins TRBV4-3 to TRBJ2-7; 7 bases align to TRBD2. CDR1 and CDR2 from the germline V gene are LGHNA and YSLEER. This CDR3 is built from 15 residues. The junction had 4 bases not matched to a gene; V was cut back by 1 base and J by 1 base. CDR3 residues: CASSQVLAHSYEQYF. CDR3 coding DNA: TGCGCCAGCAGCCAAGTACTAGCGCATTCCTACGAGCAGTACTTC.

The V call is TRBV10-3, the J call TRBJ2-1; 12 nucleotides align to TRBD2. There are 16 residues in the CDR3. CDR1 is ENHRY, CDR2 SYGVKD, per germline. The ends lost 0 bases at V and 4 bases at J; junction bases unmatched: 1. This chain's CDR3 is CAISESTSGRYNEQFF. The CDR3 DNA is TGTGCCATCAGTGAGTCTACTAGCGGGAGGTACAATGAGCAGTTCTTC.

This clone was observed once. The chain couples TRBV28 to TRBJ2-1, with TRBD1 matching over 9 bases. With 5 bases clipped from V and 4 bases from J, the junction kept 9 bases outside the gene matches. Looked up from germline, CDR1 is MDHEN and CDR2 is SYDVKM. The CDR3 is 16 residues long. As DNA, the CDR3 is TGTGCCAGCAGTGTACCGGGACAGGGTATGTACAATGAGCAGTTCTTC. It encodes CASSVPGQGMYNEQFF.

This clone was observed at least ten times. The CDR3 protein is CASSDSGTGVNEQFF. CDR3 DNA: TGTGCCAGCAGTGACTCAGGGACAGGGGTCAATGAGCAGTTCTTC. This chain links TRBV6-4 with TRBJ2-1; 10 nucleotides line up with TRBD1. The V segment lost 0 bases and the J segment 6 bases; nucleotides outside the gene matches: 2. The CDR3 loop spans 15 amino acids. Germline V gene lookup returns CDR1 MRHNA and CDR2 SNTAGT.

This chain links TRBV6-5 with TRBJ2-6, with D unresolved. The V gene lost 2 bases and the J gene lost 10 bases, with 15 bases spanning the gap. This CDR3 comprises 15 residues. Germline assignment: CDR1 MNHEY and CDR2 SVGAGI. The CDR3, as DNA: TGTGCCAGCAGTTACGGCACAGCTGCTCTTAACGTCCTGACTTTC. Amino acids: CASSYGTAALNVLTF.

The V gene is TRBV27, the J gene TRBJ2-7; the match to TRBD2 covers 8 bases. V shed 4 bases, J shed 2 bases, and the junction held 4 bases outside the gene matches. The germline V gene has CDR1 MNHEY and CDR2 SMNVEV (reference sequence). CDR3 length: 14 residues. Here the CDR3 DNA reads TGTGCCAGCAGTTCTGGGCGGGGGGCCTACGAGCAGTACTTC. Translating it yields CASSSGRGAYEQYF.

The chain has TRBV19 and TRBJ2-2, with D possibly being TRBD1 (5 bases). The CDR3 runs to 15 residues. V lost 3 bases to trimming and J lost 7 bases, with 15 bases between them. Germline CDR1 is LNHDA and CDR2 is SQIVND (reference sequence). DNA of the CDR3: TGTGCCAGTAGTATCTCGGACCAAGGGGACGGGGAGCTGTTTTTT. Its protein is CASSISDQGDGELFF. The whole variable domain, remainder taken from reference TRBV19 and TRBJ2-2, is DGGITQSPKYLFRKEGQNVTLSCEQNLNHDAMYWYRQDPGQGLRLIYYSQIVNDFQKGDIAEGYSVSREKKESFPLTVTSAQKNPTAFYLCASSISDQGDGELFFGEGSRLTVL.

The chain links TRBV19 to TRBJ2-2, with 8 bases lining up with TRBD2. V lost 1 base to trimming and J lost 0 bases; unmatched junction nucleotides: 10. The CDR3 runs to 19 residues. From germline, CDR1 is LNHDA and CDR2 SQIVND (reference sequence). The CDR3: CASSIGLWREAPNTGELFF. The CDR3 DNA reads TGTGCCAGTAGTATAGGCCTTTGGCGGGAGGCCCCGAACACCGGGGAGCTGTTTTTT.

The V call is TRBV27, the J call TRBJ1-4; 12 nucleotides line up with TRBD1. The CDR3 is made up of 18 amino acids. V was clipped by 5 bases and J by 5 bases; unmatched bases: 12. The V gene's germline CDR1 is MNHEY and CDR2 SMNVEV (reference sequence). The CDR3 sequence is CASSTGQGAFTGNEKLFF. CDR3 coding DNA: TGTGCCAGCAGTACGGGACAGGGGGCATTTACAGGCAATGAAAAACTGTTTTTT.

The chain joins TRBV2 to TRBJ1-2; D ambiguous. The CDR3 has 13 residues. CDR1 and CDR2 from the germline V gene are SNHLY and FYNNEI. V lost 1 base to trimming and J lost 5 bases, with 8 bases between them. CDR3 nucleotide sequence: TGTGCCAGCAGTGAAGGCCGGGAGTATGGCTACACCTTC. Residues: CASSEGREYGYTF.

This chain connects TRBV7-9 to TRBJ1-4; 8 bases match TRBD1. The J segment lost 0 bases and the V segment lost 0 bases, leaving 6 bases of the junction unmatched. CDR3 length: 18 residues. CDR1 and CDR2 from the germline V gene are SEHNR and FQNEAQ (reference sequence). CDR3 sequence (DNA): TGTGCCAGCAGCTTAGCCGACAGGGGATATGCAACTAATGAAAAACTGTTTTTT. Translating gives CASSLADRGYATNEKLFF.

This chain connects TRBV7-9 to TRBJ2-3, with TRBD1 identical over 10 bases. The length of the CDR3 is 13 residues. V lost 5 bases and J lost 6; bases outside the gene matches: 2. Germline V gives CDR1 SEHNR, CDR2 FQNEAQ (reference sequence). CDR3 bases: TGTGCCAGCAGCCGGGACAGGGGCGATACGCAGTATTTT. Its translation: CASSRDRGDTQYF.

The chain employs TRBV28 and TRBJ2-7; D call uncertain. CDR3 length: 16 residues. Germline-derived CDR1 and CDR2 are MDHEN and SYDVKM. V was trimmed by 6 bases and J by 0 bases, leaving 18 bases between them. In DNA, the CDR3 is TGTGCCAGCAGGCTTGCCAACTACTGGAGCTCCTACGAGCAGTACTTC. Its protein is CASRLANYWSSYEQYF. The full variable domain, with the rest looked up from reference TRBV28 and TRBJ2-7, is DVKVTQSSRYLVKRTGEKVFLECVQDMDHENMFWYRQDPGLGLRLIYFSYDVKMKEKGDIPEGYSVSREKKERFSLILESASTNQTSMYLCASRLANYWSSYEQYFGPGTRLTVT.

The chain joins TRBV19 to TRBJ2-7; 10 positions match TRBD2. CDR1 is LNHDA and CDR2 is SQIVND in the germline V gene (reference sequence). V shed 4 bases, J shed 6 bases, and the junction held 12 bases outside the gene matches. The CDR3 has 16 amino acids. CDR3 residues: CASSKLAGGEWGEQYF. Here the CDR3 DNA reads TGTGCCAGTAGTAAGTTAGCGGGAGGAGAATGGGGCGAGCAGTACTTC.

J is TRBJ2-5 and V is TRBV5-4; 7 nucleotides agree with TRBD2. V was clipped by 0 bases and J by 5 bases; unmatched bases: 4. CDR1 SGHNT and CDR2 YYREEE come from the germline V gene (reference sequence). This CDR3 has 14 residues. The CDR3 loop is CASSLETSAETQYF. CDR3 sequence (DNA): TGTGCCAGCAGCTTGGAAACTAGCGCGGAGACCCAGTACTTC.

The chain joins TRBV11-2 to TRBJ2-1; 12 bases fit TRBD2. Germline V gives CDR1 SGHAT, CDR2 FQNNGV. V lost 4 bases and J lost 2; bases outside the gene matches: 3. The CDR3 has 16 amino acids. As DNA, the CDR3 is TGTGCCAGCAGCTCCCGGACTAGCGGGACCTACAATGAGCAGTTCTTC. Protein: CASSSRTSGTYNEQFF.